The TCR beta chain described here comes from a study of technical replicates of blood from a few donors. The germline V gene encodes CDR1 SSHAT and CDR2 FNYEAQ (reference sequence). The length of the CDR3 is 15 residues. Points on this clone: At one end the junction does not follow the germline gene, possibly because of a read error.

Repertoires were generated with immunoSEQ multiplex PCR, while TCRdb's copy carries only in-frame clones and drops some. The sample includes roughly 92,000 clones, approximately 95% of them seen just once. The chain links TRBV7-7 to TRBJ2-5; D gene ambiguous. The specimen sequenced was T cells isolated from PBMCs. This clonotype originated in a human donor in good health. The CDR3 loop is CASSMMGSPQETQYF. CDR3 nucleotide sequence: TGTGCTAGCAGCATGATGGGCAGCCCACAAGAGACCCAGTACTTC.